The rows below give T cell receptor beta chains drawn from one sample of a study of blood T cell repertoires in COVID-19. Generated by immunoSEQ multiplex PCR, the TCRdb table keeps only in-frame clones and is missing some. Of about 62,000 clones listed, 86% are singletons. The specimen sequenced was peripheral blood. Receptors originate from a woman at least 80 years old with acute or convalescent COVID-19. The CDR3 runs from the conserved cysteine through the conserved F or W. A D gene is named only where the DNA matches it firmly. Not all rows give a size; the values are once, few, many and, for expanded clones, a class.

clone size: few; V gene: TRBV7-9; D gene: TRBD1; J gene: TRBJ1-1; CDR3 protein: CASSLGGQLGEAFF; CDR3 DNA: TGTGCCAGCAGCCTAGGGGGACAGCTTGGTGAAGCTTTCTTT
clone size: -; V gene: TRBV10-2; D gene: TRBD1; J gene: TRBJ1-3; CDR3 protein: CASGEQGAGNTIYF; CDR3 DNA: TGCGCCAGCGGGGAGCAGGGGGCTGGAAACACCATATATTTT
clone size: few; V gene: TRBV4-2; D gene: TRBD2; J gene: TRBJ2-3; CDR3 protein: CASSQDKRGLDTQYF; CDR3 DNA: TGTGCCAGCAGCCAAGATAAGCGGGGGTTAGATACGCAGTATTTT
clone size: few; V gene: TRBV7-2; D gene: -; J gene: TRBJ2-2; CDR3 protein: CASSPAGIASPGELFF; CDR3 DNA: TGTGCCAGCAGCCCTGCGGGTATAGCTTCACCCGGGGAGCTGTTTTTT
clone size: -; V gene: TRBV7-9; D gene: TRBD2; J gene: TRBJ2-3; CDR3 protein: CASRIAGGNTDTQYF; CDR3 DNA: TGTGCCAGCCGCATAGCGGGGGGGAACACAGATACGCAGTATTTT
clone size: -; V gene: TRBV5-1; D gene: TRBD2; J gene: TRBJ2-6; CDR3 protein: CASSFGRSGANVLTF; CDR3 DNA: TGCGCCAGCAGTTTCGGGAGGTCTGGGGCCAACGTCCTGACTTTC
clone size: -; V gene: TRBV28; D gene: -; J gene: TRBJ1-4; CDR3 protein: CASGGGTEKLFF; CDR3 DNA: TGTGCCAGCGGCGGGGGGACTGAAAAACTGTTTTTT
clone size: once; V gene: TRBV5-6; D gene: TRBD1; J gene: TRBJ1-1; CDR3 protein: CASNSKTGRFEAFF; CDR3 DNA: TGTGCCAGCAACAGTAAGACAGGGAGATTTGAAGCTTTCTTT
clone size: -; V gene: TRBV11-3; D gene: -; J gene: TRBJ2-1; CDR3 protein: CASSFVKENEQFF; CDR3 DNA: TGTGCCAGCAGCTTTGTTAAGGAGAATGAGCAGTTCTTC
clone size: few; V gene: TRBV5-1; D gene: -; J gene: TRBJ2-7; CDR3 protein: CASSLSGDYEQYF; CDR3 DNA: TGCGCCAGCAGCTTATCGGGGGACTACGAGCAGTACTTC
clone size: -; V gene: TRBV6-2/TRBV6-3; D gene: -; J gene: TRBJ1-5; CDR3 protein: CASSTPFGSGSNQPQHF; CDR3 DNA: TGTGCCAGCAGTACGCCCTTCGGATCGGGGAGCAATCAGCCCCAGCATTTT
clone size: -; V gene: TRBV23-1; D gene: -; J gene: TRBJ2-2; CDR3 protein: CASSLGTSNTGELFF; CDR3 DNA: TGCGCCAGCAGTCTCGGGACATCCAACACCGGGGAGCTGTTTTTT
clone size: few; V gene: TRBV3-1/TRBV3-2; D gene: TRBD1; J gene: TRBJ1-1; CDR3 protein: CASRDQGARTEAFF; CDR3 DNA: TGTGCCAGCAGGGACCAGGGGGCGAGAACTGAAGCTTTCTTT
clone size: -; V gene: TRBV9; D gene: TRBD1; J gene: TRBJ1-2; CDR3 protein: CASIGQAGYGYTF; CDR3 DNA: TGTGCCAGCATCGGACAGGCTGGCTATGGCTACACCTTC
clone size: -; V gene: TRBV7-9; D gene: TRBD1; J gene: TRBJ2-7; CDR3 protein: CASSPGQGGQYF; CDR3 DNA: TGTGCCAGCAGCCCAGGACAGGGCGGGCAGTACTTC
clone size: -; V gene: TRBV11-1; D gene: TRBD1; J gene: TRBJ2-3; CDR3 protein: CASSLGQGSTDTQYF; CDR3 DNA: TGTGCCAGCAGCCTAGGACAGGGGAGCACAGATACGCAGTATTTT
clone size: -; V gene: TRBV19; D gene: -; J gene: TRBJ2-2; CDR3 protein: CASSIGPGWNTGELFF; CDR3 DNA: TGTGCCAGTAGTATAGGGCCAGGTTGGAACACCGGGGAGCTGTTTTTT
clone size: -; V gene: TRBV4-1; D gene: TRBD1; J gene: TRBJ1-3; CDR3 protein: CASSRAGTEGNTIYF; CDR3 DNA: TGCGCCAGCAGCCGGGCCGGGACAGAGGGAAACACCATATATTTT
clone size: few; V gene: TRBV7-9; D gene: -; J gene: TRBJ1-1; CDR3 protein: CASSLSQTSMNTEAFF; CDR3 DNA: TGTGCCAGCAGCTTAAGTCAGACTAGCATGAACACTGAAGCTTTCTTT
clone size: -; V gene: TRBV5-1; D gene: -; J gene: TRBJ2-7; CDR3 protein: CASRGTPDSFAYEQYF; CDR3 DNA: TGCGCCAGCAGAGGGACACCTGATTCTTTTGCCTACGAGCAGTACTTC
clone size: -; V gene: TRBV5-1; D gene: TRBD1; J gene: TRBJ1-2; CDR3 protein: CASSLEPDRADGYTF; CDR3 DNA: TGCGCCAGCAGCTTGGAGCCGGACAGGGCGGATGGCTACACCTTC
clone size: -; V gene: TRBV5-5; D gene: TRBD1; J gene: TRBJ1-3; CDR3 protein: CASKGDRASGNTIYF; CDR3 DNA: TGTGCCAGCAAGGGCGACAGGGCATCTGGAAACACCATATATTTT
clone size: -; V gene: TRBV28; D gene: TRBD2; J gene: TRBJ2-1; CDR3 protein: CASLAGVGSEQFF; CDR3 DNA: TGTGCCAGTCTGGCGGGAGTTGGCAGTGAGCAGTTCTTC
clone size: few; V gene: TRBV19; D gene: TRBD1; J gene: TRBJ2-7; CDR3 protein: CASRGSGTGNEQYF; CDR3 DNA: TGTGCCAGTCGGGGATCCGGGACAGGGAACGAGCAGTACTTC
clone size: once; V gene: TRBV9; D gene: TRBD1; J gene: TRBJ1-1; CDR3 protein: CASSPGQRNTEAFF; CDR3 DNA: TGTGCCAGCTCCCCGGGACAGAGGAACACTGAAGCTTTCTTT
clone size: -; V gene: TRBV6-5; D gene: -; J gene: TRBJ1-3; CDR3 protein: CASQDRYGNTIYF; CDR3 DNA: TGTGCCAGCCAGGATCGTTATGGAAACACCATATATTTT
clone size: -; V gene: TRBV29-1; D gene: -; J gene: TRBJ1-4; CDR3 protein: CSVEAARGEKLFF; CDR3 DNA: TGCAGCGTTGAAGCGGCCCGGGGTGAAAAACTGTTTTTT
clone size: -; V gene: TRBV19; D gene: -; J gene: TRBJ2-2; CDR3 protein: CATKRQADTGELFF; CDR3 DNA: TGTGCCACGAAAAGACAGGCGGACACCGGGGAGCTGTTTTTT
clone size: -; V gene: TRBV15; D gene: -; J gene: TRBJ2-5; CDR3 protein: CATSRSPDSQETQYF; CDR3 DNA: TGTGCCACCAGCAGATCTCCGGACAGCCAAGAGACCCAGTACTTC
clone size: -; V gene: TRBV18; D gene: -; J gene: TRBJ2-2; CDR3 protein: CASSTGPGELFF; CDR3 DNA: TGTGCCAGCTCTACAGGGCCCGGGGAGCTGTTTTTT
clone size: -; V gene: TRBV4-1; D gene: TRBD1; J gene: TRBJ2-5; CDR3 protein: CASSHLGQGAFQETQYF; CDR3 DNA: TGCGCCAGCAGCCACCTAGGACAGGGCGCCTTTCAAGAGACCCAGTACTTC
clone size: -; V gene: TRBV4-2; D gene: -; J gene: TRBJ1-2; CDR3 protein: CASSQDYGRGYGYTF; CDR3 DNA: TGTGCCAGCAGCCAAGATTATGGCAGGGGCTATGGCTACACCTTC
clone size: once; V gene: TRBV30; D gene: -; J gene: TRBJ2-2; CDR3 protein: CASNSDYTNTGELFF; CDR3 DNA: TGTGCCTCCAATTCGGACTATACAAACACCGGGGAGCTGTTTTTT
clone size: -; V gene: TRBV5-5; D gene: TRBD2; J gene: TRBJ2-3; CDR3 protein: CASSSGLAGTGTDTQYF; CDR3 DNA: TGTGCCAGCAGCTCGGGACTAGCGGGAACCGGCACAGATACGCAGTATTTT
clone size: -; V gene: TRBV6-6; D gene: -; J gene: TRBJ2-2; CDR3 protein: CASTPADRTGELFF; CDR3 DNA: TGTGCCAGCACTCCCGCGGACAGAACCGGGGAGCTGTTTTTT
clone size: -; V gene: TRBV19; D gene: TRBD1; J gene: TRBJ1-2; CDR3 protein: CASSIRTGVEYGYTF; CDR3 DNA: TGTGCCAGTAGTATAAGGACAGGGGTAGAATATGGCTACACCTTC
clone size: -; V gene: TRBV5-1; D gene: -; J gene: TRBJ1-2; CDR3 protein: CASSPDAGHGYTF; CDR3 DNA: TGCGCCAGCAGCCCGGATGCGGGGCATGGCTACACCTTC
clone size: -; V gene: TRBV29-1; D gene: -; J gene: TRBJ1-1; CDR3 protein: CSASMSPGQMNTEAFF; CDR3 DNA: TGCAGCGCATCTATGAGTCCGGGACAAATGAACACTGAAGCTTTCTTT
clone size: -; V gene: TRBV28; D gene: -; J gene: TRBJ1-2; CDR3 protein: CASKELTGTYTF; CDR3 DNA: TGTGCCAGCAAAGAACTCACAGGGACCTACACCTTC
clone size: few; V gene: TRBV6-5; D gene: TRBD1; J gene: TRBJ1-4; CDR3 protein: CASSYGTGLNEKLFF; CDR3 DNA: TGTGCCAGCAGTTACGGGACAGGACTTAATGAAAAACTGTTTTTT
clone size: -; V gene: TRBV30; D gene: -; J gene: TRBJ2-7; CDR3 protein: CAWSARGNEQYF; CDR3 DNA: TGTGCCTGGAGCGCCCGGGGAAACGAGCAGTACTTC